Sequencing of this T cell receptor beta chain was carried out in a study of T cell repertoires in cytomegalovirus infection. There are 16 residues in the CDR3. Germline CDR1 is SNHLY and CDR2 is FYNNEI. With 6 bases removed from V and 3 bases from J, the gap between germline ends came to 21 bases. TCRdb used MiXCR to reprocess the reads, holding one entry per CDR3 protein. Of under 30,000 distinct CDR3 sequences listed, approximately 22% are singletons. To note about this clonotype: The antigen is not known.

This rearrangement joins TRBV2 to TRBJ2-7; D is uncertain. Sequencing was performed on CD8+ T cells from cultured PBMCs, taken from culture after CMV antigen stimulation. The TCR originated in a human donor in good health (CMV status not recorded). Some clones in this sample may be carry-over from other donors' samples. The CDR3 coding sequence is TGTGCCAGCAGCCCCTCCGGACCCCTATTTCACTACGAGCAGTACTTC. This encodes CASSPSGPLFHYEQYF.